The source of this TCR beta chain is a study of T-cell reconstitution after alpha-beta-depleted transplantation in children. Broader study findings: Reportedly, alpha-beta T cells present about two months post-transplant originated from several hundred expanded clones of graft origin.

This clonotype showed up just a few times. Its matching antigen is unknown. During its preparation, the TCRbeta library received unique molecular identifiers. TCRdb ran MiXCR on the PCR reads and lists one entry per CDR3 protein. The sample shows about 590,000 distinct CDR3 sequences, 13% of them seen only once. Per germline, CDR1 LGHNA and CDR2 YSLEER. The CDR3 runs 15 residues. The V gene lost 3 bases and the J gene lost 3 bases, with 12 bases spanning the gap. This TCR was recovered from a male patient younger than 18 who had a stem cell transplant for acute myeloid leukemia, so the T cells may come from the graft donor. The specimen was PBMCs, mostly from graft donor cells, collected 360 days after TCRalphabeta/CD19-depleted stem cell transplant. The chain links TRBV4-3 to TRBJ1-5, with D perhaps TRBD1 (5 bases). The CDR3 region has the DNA TGCGCCAGCAGCCAGGAACAGGACATCAATCAGCCCCAGCATTTT. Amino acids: CASSQEQDINQPQHF.